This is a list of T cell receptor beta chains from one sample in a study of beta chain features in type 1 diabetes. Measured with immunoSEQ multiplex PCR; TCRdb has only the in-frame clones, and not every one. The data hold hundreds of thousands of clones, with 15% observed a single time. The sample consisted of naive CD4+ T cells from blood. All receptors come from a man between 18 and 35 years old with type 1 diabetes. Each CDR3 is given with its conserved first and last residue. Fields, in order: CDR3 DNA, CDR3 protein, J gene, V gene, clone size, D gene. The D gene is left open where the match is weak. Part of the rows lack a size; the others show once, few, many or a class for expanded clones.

TGTGCCAGCAGTTATGTCCAGGGAATCTATGGCTACACCTTC | CASSYVQGIYGYTF | TRBJ1-2 | TRBV6-5 | - | -
TGTGCCAGCAGCCCGACTAGCGGGGGGGCGTTGACCTACAATGAGCAGTTCTTC | CASSPTSGGALTYNEQFF | TRBJ2-1 | TRBV2 | - | TRBD2
TGCAGCGTTGTTGGCCGTGGACAGCGGGAGGGCCTCTACGAGCAGTACTTC | CSVVGRGQREGLYEQYF | TRBJ2-7 | TRBV29-1 | few | TRBD2
TGTGCCAGCAGACCTAGCGGGGGGGGCTACAATGAGCAGTTCTTC | CASRPSGGGYNEQFF | TRBJ2-1 | TRBV7-2 | few | TRBD2
TGTGCCAGCAGTGAATATTGGACAGGCGGGGAGACCCAGTACTTC | CASSEYWTGGETQYF | TRBJ2-5 | TRBV25-1 | - | TRBD1
TGTGCCAGCACGGTGGCCGGGGAGCTGTTTTTT | CASTVAGELFF | TRBJ2-2 | TRBV2 | - | -
TGTGCCAGCAGCTTGGCCGGGCGGGAGCAGTACGAGCAGTACTTC | CASSLAGREQYEQYF | TRBJ2-7 | TRBV5-4 | - | TRBD2
TGTGCCAGCAGCCTAGGGGGGGGCTACGAGCAGTACTTC | CASSLGGGYEQYF | TRBJ2-7 | TRBV7-2 | few | -
TGCGCCAGCAGCCAAGATACATTGAACACTGAAGCTTTCTTT | CASSQDTLNTEAFF | TRBJ1-1 | TRBV4-3 | few | -
TGCAGCGTTGAAAAGGGGTTGGGGACAGGGGACAGTGAGCAGTTCTTC | CSVEKGLGTGDSEQFF | TRBJ2-1 | TRBV29-1 | few | TRBD1
TGTGCCAGCAGGTCCTCGAGCTCCTATAATTCACCCCTCCACTTT | CASRSSSSYNSPLHF | TRBJ1-6 | TRBV6-5 | - | -
TGTGCCAGCAGTTCCACCCCAGGGGGTAGCGGGAATTACAATGAGCAGTTCTTC | CASSSTPGGSGNYNEQFF | TRBJ2-1 | TRBV28 | few | -
TGCGCCAGCAGCTTAGCGACTAGCATCTTGGACCAGTACTTC | CASSLATSILDQYF | TRBJ2-5 | TRBV5-1 | few | TRBD2
TGTGCCAGCAGCCCCGGGACAGGGGTATTTCTGGGCTATGGCTACACCTTC | CASSPGTGVFLGYGYTF | TRBJ1-2 | TRBV7-9 | - | TRBD1
TGTGCCAGCAGCGGGAGGACAGGGAAGAGTTACGAGCAGTACTTC | CASSGRTGKSYEQYF | TRBJ2-7 | TRBV9 | few | TRBD1
TGTGCCAGCAGCGTCCAAGACGGACACTCCGAGCAGTACTTC | CASSVQDGHSEQYF | TRBJ2-7 | TRBV9 | - | -
TGCGCCAGCAGCTTGTCAGGGTCGGATGGCTACACCTTC | CASSLSGSDGYTF | TRBJ1-2 | TRBV5-1 | few | -
TGCGCCAGCATATCTGCAGGCAATGAGCAGTTCTTC | CASISAGNEQFF | TRBJ2-1 | TRBV5-1 | few | -
TGTGCCAGCACCCCGACTAGCGGGAGCGGTGAGACCCAGTACTTC | CASTPTSGSGETQYF | TRBJ2-5 | TRBV7-9 | - | TRBD2
TGTGCCAGCAGACTAGCGGGGGCCGATACGCAGTATTTT | CASRLAGADTQYF | TRBJ2-3 | TRBV7-2 | few | TRBD2
TGTGCCTGTTGGACAGGGAACTATGGCTACACCTTC | CACWTGNYGYTF | TRBJ1-2 | TRBV30 | few | TRBD1
TGTGCCACCAGCAGAGGGGCCGGGGGGACGTTTAGTAGTGAAAAACTGTTTTTT | CATSRGAGGTFSSEKLFF | TRBJ1-4 | TRBV15 | few | -
TGTGCCAGCAGTTACTCGTCGCGTAGCTATGGCTACACCTTC | CASSYSSRSYGYTF | TRBJ1-2 | TRBV6-5 | few | -
TGCGCCAGCAGTCAATCGTGGACAGGGGAAGGGGCCCAGTACTTC | CASSQSWTGEGAQYF | TRBJ2-5 | TRBV23-1 | - | TRBD1
TGTGCCAGCAGCCCAAGGGGGACAACGAGCTCCTACGAGCAGTACTTC | CASSPRGTTSSYEQYF | TRBJ2-7 | TRBV9 | - | -
TGCGCCAGCATGTCTAGCCCCGGCGATACGCAGTATTTT | CASMSSPGDTQYF | TRBJ2-3 | TRBV5-1 | few | -
TGCAGCGTTGGAACAGGCTCGGGCTACACCTTC | CSVGTGSGYTF | TRBJ1-2 | TRBV29-1 | - | -
TGCGCCAGCAGCTTTAGCAGAAGCACAGATACGCAGTATTTT | CASSFSRSTDTQYF | TRBJ2-3 | TRBV5-1 | - | -
TGTGCCAGCTCCGTCGTCGGAGGGGCCGGGGAGCTGTTTTTT | CASSVVGGAGELFF | TRBJ2-2 | TRBV18 | few | -
TGTGCCAGCAGCCTGAGTAGCGGGGGGGCCTACAATGAGCAGTTCTTC | CASSLSSGGAYNEQFF | TRBJ2-1 | TRBV7-9 | - | TRBD2
TGCAGCGGTGGGGGACTAGCGAACAATGAGCAGTTCTTC | CSGGGLANNEQFF | TRBJ2-1 | TRBV29-1 | - | TRBD2
TGTGCCAGCAGCCGATGGGGGGGTCCGGATCAGCCCCAGCATTTT | CASSRWGGPDQPQHF | TRBJ1-5 | TRBV5-4 | few | -
TGCGCCAGCAGGTTACCGGACAGAAAGTACTCTGGGGCCAACGTCCTGACTTTC | CASRLPDRKYSGANVLTF | TRBJ2-6 | TRBV4-3 | - | -
TGCAGCGTTAATTATGGGGGGGGCGAGCAGTACTTC | CSVNYGGGEQYF | TRBJ2-7 | TRBV29-1 | - | TRBD2
TGCGCCAGCAGTCAAGTTTGCGGGGAGAGCTCACCCCTCCACTTT | CASSQVCGESSPLHF | TRBJ1-6 | TRBV23-1 | - | -
TGTGCCAGCAGTGTGCAGGGGGCTTCAGATACGCAGTATTTT | CASSVQGASDTQYF | TRBJ2-3 | TRBV28 | - | TRBD1
TGTGCCAGCTCACCGGGCCTAACCTTGAACACTGAAGCTTTCTTT | CASSPGLTLNTEAFF | TRBJ1-1 | TRBV18 | - | -
TGTGCCACCAGCAGAGTCCGGGACAGGGTTTGGATGGAGACCCAGTACTTC | CATSRVRDRVWMETQYF | TRBJ2-5 | TRBV15 | - | TRBD1
TGTGCCAGCATTCTGGGGTCCGGGACAGGGTACGAGCAGTACTTC | CASILGSGTGYEQYF | TRBJ2-7 | TRBV7-2 | - | TRBD1
TGTGCCAGCAGCTTGGGACTAGCGGGAGGAACAGGCTACGAGCAGTACTTC | CASSLGLAGGTGYEQYF | TRBJ2-7 | TRBV7-2 | few | TRBD2
TGTGCCAGCAGCGGAACAATAGCCAAAAACATTCAGTACTTC | CASSGTIAKNIQYF | TRBJ2-4 | TRBV9 | - | -
TGTGCCAGCAGCTTACGGGGGGCACAATCAGAGACCCAGTACTTC | CASSLRGAQSETQYF | TRBJ2-5 | TRBV11-2 | - | -
TGCGCCAGCAGCGGGACAGGGGGTGGCTACACCTTC | CASSGTGGGYTF | TRBJ1-2 | TRBV5-1 | few | TRBD1
TGTGCCTGGAGTGCCCCCGGGACTAGGGGTAGCATTCAGTACTTC | CAWSAPGTRGSIQYF | TRBJ2-4 | TRBV30 | - | TRBD2
TGTGCCAGCAGCTTCCCCTTCGGGGGCAATGAGCAGTTCTTC | CASSFPFGGNEQFF | TRBJ2-1 | TRBV7-2 | - | -